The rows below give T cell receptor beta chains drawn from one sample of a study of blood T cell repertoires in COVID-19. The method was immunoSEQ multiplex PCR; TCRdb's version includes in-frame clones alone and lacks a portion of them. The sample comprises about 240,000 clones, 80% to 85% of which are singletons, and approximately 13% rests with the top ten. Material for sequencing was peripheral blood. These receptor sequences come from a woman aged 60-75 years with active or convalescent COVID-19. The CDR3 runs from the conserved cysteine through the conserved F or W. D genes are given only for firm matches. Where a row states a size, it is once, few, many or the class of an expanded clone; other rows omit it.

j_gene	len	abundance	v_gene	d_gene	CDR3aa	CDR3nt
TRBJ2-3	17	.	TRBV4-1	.	CASSQDWISSSTDTQYF	TGCGCCAGCAGCCAAGATTGGATTAGCTCAAGCACAGATACGCAGTATTTT
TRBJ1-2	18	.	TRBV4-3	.	CASSQIYPPGRAGWGYTF	TGCGCCAGCAGCCAAATTTACCCCCCGGGGCGAGCGGGGTGGGGCTACACCTTC
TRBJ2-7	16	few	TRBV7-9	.	CASSDPGVGLTYEQYF	TGTGCCAGCAGCGATCCGGGGGTCGGGCTCACCTACGAGCAGTACTTC
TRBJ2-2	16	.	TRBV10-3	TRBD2	CAISDPGLAGTGELFF	TGTGCCATCAGCGACCCGGGACTAGCGGGCACCGGGGAGCTGTTTTTT
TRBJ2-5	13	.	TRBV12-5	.	CASGQGTSRTQYF	TGTGCTAGTGGTCAAGGGACATCAAGGACCCAGTACTTC
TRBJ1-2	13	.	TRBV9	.	CASSVSGYGGYTF	TGTGCCAGCAGCGTATCCGGGTATGGGGGCTACACCTTC
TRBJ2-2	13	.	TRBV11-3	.	CASSLVPAGELFF	TGTGCCAGCAGCTTAGTTCCAGCCGGGGAGCTGTTTTTT
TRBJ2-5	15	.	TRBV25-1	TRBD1	CASSDPKQGAETQYF	TGTGCCAGCAGTGACCCTAAACAGGGGGCTGAGACCCAGTACTTC
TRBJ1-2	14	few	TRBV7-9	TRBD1	CASSLAPRGDGYTF	TGTGCCAGCAGCTTAGCCCCCAGGGGGGACGGCTACACCTTC
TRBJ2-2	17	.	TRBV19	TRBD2	CASSGPLFGGVTGELFF	TGTGCCAGTAGTGGCCCTTTGTTCGGGGGGGTTACCGGGGAGCTGTTTTTT
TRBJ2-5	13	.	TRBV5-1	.	CASGGVSQETQYF	TGCGCCAGCGGCGGGGTGTCCCAAGAGACCCAGTACTTC
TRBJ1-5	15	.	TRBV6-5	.	CASSPRFVGNQPQHF	TGTGCCAGCAGTCCCCGGTTTGTTGGCAATCAGCCCCAGCATTTT
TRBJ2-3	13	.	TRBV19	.	CASRRSELNTQYF	TGTGCCAGTAGGAGGAGTGAACTGAATACGCAGTATTTT
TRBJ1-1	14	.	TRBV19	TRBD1	CASSIGGQVNEAFF	TGTGCCAGTAGTATAGGGGGACAGGTGAATGAAGCTTTCTTT
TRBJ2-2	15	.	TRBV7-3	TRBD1	CASSITGTVTGELFF	TGTGCCAGCAGCATCACCGGGACAGTCACCGGGGAGCTGTTTTTT
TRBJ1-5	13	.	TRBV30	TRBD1	CAWSWDRNQPQHF	TGTGCCTGGAGTTGGGACAGAAATCAGCCCCAGCATTTT
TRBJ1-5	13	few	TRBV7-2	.	CASRGQAGQPQHF	TGTGCCAGCAGGGGGCAGGCAGGGCAGCCCCAGCATTTT
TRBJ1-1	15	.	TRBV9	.	CASSPQSPSRSEAFF	TGTGCCAGCAGCCCTCAGAGCCCTAGTCGCTCTGAAGCTTTCTTT
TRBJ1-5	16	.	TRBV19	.	CASRPIGGASNQPQHF	TGTGCCAGTAGGCCCATAGGGGGTGCGAGCAATCAGCCCCAGCATTTT
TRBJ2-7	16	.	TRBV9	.	CASSPGGQGFSYEQYF	TGTGCCAGCAGCCCCGGGGGGCAGGGCTTCTCCTACGAGCAGTACTTC
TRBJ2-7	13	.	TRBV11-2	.	CASTLQRHYEQYF	TGTGCCAGCACCTTACAACGACACTACGAGCAGTACTTC
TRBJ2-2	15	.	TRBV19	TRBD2	CASMESGGFTGELFF	TGTGCCAGTATGGAGAGCGGGGGCTTCACCGGGGAGCTGTTTTTT
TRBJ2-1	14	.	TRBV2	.	CASSELRGGNEQFF	TGTGCCAGCAGTGAATTGAGGGGGGGGAATGAGCAGTTCTTC
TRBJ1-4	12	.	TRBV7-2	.	CASGGTLEKLFF	TGTGCCAGCGGAGGGACGTTGGAAAAACTGTTTTTT
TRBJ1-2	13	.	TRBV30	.	CAWSVGRYYGYTF	TGTGCCTGGAGTGTTGGCAGGTACTATGGCTACACCTTC
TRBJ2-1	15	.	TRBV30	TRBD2	CAWSPWTSWVGEQFF	TGTGCCTGGAGTCCATGGACTAGTTGGGTGGGTGAGCAGTTCTTC
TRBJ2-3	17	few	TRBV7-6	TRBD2	CASSPRLAGGLGDTQYF	TGTGCCAGCAGCCCTAGACTAGCGGGGGGGCTAGGAGATACGCAGTATTTT
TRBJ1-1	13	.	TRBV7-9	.	CASSSGVNTEAFF	TGTGCCAGCAGCTCCGGAGTGAACACTGAAGCTTTCTTT
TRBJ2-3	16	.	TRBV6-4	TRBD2	CASRTSGGEREDTQYF	TGTGCCAGCAGGACCTCCGGGGGGGAGAGGGAAGATACGCAGTATTTT
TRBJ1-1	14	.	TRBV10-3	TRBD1	CAIREQGANTEAFF	TGTGCCATCCGGGAGCAGGGGGCGAACACTGAAGCTTTCTTT
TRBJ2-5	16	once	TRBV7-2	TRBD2	CASSKGLAGGLGTQYF	TGTGCCAGCAGCAAGGGACTAGCGGGGGGGCTCGGGACCCAGTACTTC
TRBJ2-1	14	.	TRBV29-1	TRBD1	CSVDPGQGVNEQFF	TGCAGCGTTGATCCTGGACAGGGCGTTAATGAGCAGTTCTTC
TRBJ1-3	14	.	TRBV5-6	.	CASRHKGQGNTIYF	TGTGCCAGCAGGCACAAGGGGCAGGGAAACACCATATATTTT
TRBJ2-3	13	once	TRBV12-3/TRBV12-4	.	CASSLRLTDTQYF	TGTGCCAGCAGCCTCCGTCTTACAGATACGCAGTATTTT
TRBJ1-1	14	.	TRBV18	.	CASSSTPARTEAFF	TGTGCCAGCTCATCCACCCCCGCGAGGACTGAAGCTTTCTTT
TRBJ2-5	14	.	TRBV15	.	CATSRDRGAETQYF	TGTGCCACCAGCAGAGACCGTGGGGCGGAGACCCAGTACTTC
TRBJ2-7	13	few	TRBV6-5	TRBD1	CASSYDRGYEQYF	TGTGCCAGCAGTTACGACAGGGGCTACGAGCAGTACTTC
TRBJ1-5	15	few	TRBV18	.	CASSLLQASNQPQHF	TGTGCCAGCTCACTGCTCCAGGCTAGCAATCAGCCCCAGCATTTT
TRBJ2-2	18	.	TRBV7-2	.	CASSFSQALQGGAGELFF	TGTGCCAGCAGCTTCAGCCAGGCCCTACAGGGGGGGGCCGGGGAGCTGTTTTTT
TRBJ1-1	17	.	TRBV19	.	CASSIVRQSAANTEAFF	TGTGCCAGTAGTATAGTACGACAATCTGCCGCGAACACTGAAGCTTTCTTT
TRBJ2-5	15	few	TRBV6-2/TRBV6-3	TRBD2	CASSRLAGGMETQYF	TGTGCCAGCAGCAGACTAGCGGGGGGTATGGAGACCCAGTACTTC
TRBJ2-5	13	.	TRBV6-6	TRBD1	CASSLQGQETQYF	TGTGCCAGCAGTTTACAGGGGCAAGAGACCCAGTACTTC
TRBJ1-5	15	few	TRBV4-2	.	CASSQGIGSNQPQHF	TGTGCCAGCAGCCAAGGTATCGGTAGCAATCAGCCCCAGCATTTT
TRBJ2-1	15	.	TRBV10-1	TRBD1	CASSESSTGYNEQFF	TGCGCCAGCAGTGAGTCGTCGACAGGGTACAATGAGCAGTTCTTC
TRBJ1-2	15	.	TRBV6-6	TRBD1	CASSYSTTGTYGYTF	TGTGCCAGCAGTTACTCGACGACAGGGACCTATGGCTACACCTTC
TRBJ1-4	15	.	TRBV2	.	CASSDRGTTNEKLFF	TGTGCCAGCAGTGATAGGGGGACAACTAATGAAAAACTGTTTTTT
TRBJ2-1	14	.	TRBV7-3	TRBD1	CASSLEGAGDEQFF	TGTGCCAGCAGCTTAGAGGGGGCAGGGGATGAGCAGTTCTTC
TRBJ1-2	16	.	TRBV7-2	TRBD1	CASSSGTGGNYYGYTF	TGTGCCAGCAGCTCAGGCACAGGGGGCAACTACTATGGCTACACCTTC
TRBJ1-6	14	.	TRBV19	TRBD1	CASRDRGDSSPLHF	TGTGCCAGCCGGGACAGGGGAGATAGTTCACCCCTCCACTTT
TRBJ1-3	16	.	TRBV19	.	CASTHGGRVSGNTIYF	TGTGCCAGTACCCATGGCGGGAGGGTATCTGGAAACACCATATATTTT
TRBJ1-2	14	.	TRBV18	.	CASSPPAGVDGYTF	TGTGCCAGCTCACCACCGGCGGGGGTCGATGGCTACACCTTC
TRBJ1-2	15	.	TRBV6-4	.	CASSVRAGTNYGYTF	TGTGCCAGCAGTGTCCGGGCAGGGACTAACTATGGCTACACCTTC
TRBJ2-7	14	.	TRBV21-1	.	CASSPPDRSYEQYF	TGTGCCAGCAGCCCCCCGGACAGATCCTACGAGCAGTACTTC
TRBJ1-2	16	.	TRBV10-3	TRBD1	CAISEHVGQGDYGYTF	TGTGCCATCAGTGAACATGTAGGACAGGGAGACTATGGCTACACCTTC
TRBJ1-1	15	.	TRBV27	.	CASRTLIARGTEAFF	TGTGCCAGCAGAACTCTGATTGCCCGGGGGACTGAAGCTTTCTTT
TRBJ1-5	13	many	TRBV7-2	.	CASSLWESQPQHF	TGTGCCAGCAGCTTATGGGAGTCGCAGCCCCAGCATTTT
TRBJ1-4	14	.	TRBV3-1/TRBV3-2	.	CASSQEGEGEKLFF	TGTGCCAGCAGCCAAGAAGGGGAAGGAGAAAAACTGTTTTTT